This TCR beta chain was sequenced in a study of T cells in localized non-small cell lung cancer. Clones were sequenced by immunoSEQ multiplex PCR, and TCRdb holds only the in-frame ones, with some missing. The table shows 1,200 to 1,500 clones, with approximately 19% occurring only once. This CDR3 is built from 13 residues. The V and J ends lost 6 bases and 5 bases respectively, with 13 bases between them. Germline V CDR1 and CDR2: MNHGY, SAAAGT. Study findings and constraints: There was higher T cell clonality in uninvolved adjacent lung than in tumor, and it was highest there.

This clone was detected a few times. Its antigen remains unknown. Material: lung tumor tissue, obtained before any cancer treatment. The clonotype comes from a female donor aged 60 or older with stage I squamous cell lung carcinoma. The gene calls are TRBV6-8 and TRBJ1-1; tentatively, D is TRBD1 (6 bases). For the CDR3, the DNA is TGTGCCAGCAGACTCACAGGGAGGACTGAAGCTTTCTTT. Translation gives CASRLTGRTEAFF.